This entry lists 29 T cell receptor beta chains sequenced from one sample in a study of identical twins. Using its own MiXCR run on the 5' RACE reads, TCRdb lists one record per CDR3 protein. The sample comprises some 240,000 distinct CDR3 sequences, about 10% of which are singletons, and more than 8.5% rests with the top ten. The sequencing sample was made of memory T cells sorted from blood. The receptor set was obtained from a man aged 45-65 years in good health.

There are many counts of this clonotype. The rearrangement uses TRBV14 and TRBJ1-2; D call uncertain. The ends were cut back, 0 bases at V and 3 bases at J, with 8 bases in the middle. The germline gives CDR1 SGHDN, CDR2 FVKESK. The CDR3 spans 14 residues. Here the CDR3 reads CASSQDRLYYGYTF. In DNA, the CDR3 is TGTGCCAGCAGCCAAGACAGGTTATACTATGGCTACACCTTC.

The sample holds many counts of this clonotype. The chain employs TRBV7-6 and TRBJ2-2, with D perhaps TRBD2 (5 bases). There are 16 residues in the CDR3. Deletions cut 5 bases from V and 1 base from J, with 14 bases between. CDR1 SGHVS and CDR2 FNYEAQ come from the germline V gene. CDR3 sequence (DNA): TGTGCCAGCAGCCCCGAAGGACGGGGGAACACCGGGGAGCTGTTTTTT. It encodes CASSPEGRGNTGELFF.

This clonotype was seen more than once but under ten times. The chain links TRBV7-2 to TRBJ2-3; D is unclear. The CDR3 totals 15 residues. Trimming took 1 base from V and 3 from J, leaving 11 bases between them. Germline V lookup: CDR1 SGHTA, CDR2 FQGNSA. CDR3 bases: TGTGCCAGCAGCTTAGTTTCAGTAAATACAGATACGCAGTATTTT. Its translation: CASSLVSVNTDTQYF. Using reference TRBV7-2 and TRBJ2-3 for the parts outside the CDR3, the full variable domain is GAGVSQSPSNKVTEKGKDVELRCDPISGHTALYWYRQSLGQGLEFLIYFQGNSAPDKSGLPSDRFSAERTGGSVSTLTIQRTQQEDSAVYLCASSLVSVNTDTQYFGPGTRLTVL.

The chain has TRBV5-1 and TRBJ2-3; weak D call: TRBD2 (6 bases). CDR1 SGHRS and CDR2 YFSETQ come from the germline V gene. The V and J ends lost 4 bases and 2 bases respectively, with 11 bases between them. The CDR3 is 14 amino acids. Here the CDR3 DNA reads TGCGCCAGCAGCAGGGGACTCCCCACAGATACGCAGTATTTT. It encodes CASSRGLPTDTQYF.

This clonotype was detected only a few times. CDR3 coding DNA: TGCGCCAGCAGCTTTCGTCGTGAAAAACTGTTTTTT. Its translation: CASSFRREKLFF. The rearrangement uses TRBV5-1 and TRBJ1-4, with no clear D. Germline V gene sequence: CDR1 SGHRS, CDR2 YFSETQ. The CDR3 loop spans 12 amino acids. V was pared by 2 bases and J by 7 bases, with 6 bases between.

The V gene is TRBV20-1, the J gene TRBJ1-5; D might be TRBD1 (6 bases). The CDR3 runs to 16 residues. Trimming removed 0 bases at V and 0 bases at J, with 12 bases between. In germline, CDR1 is DFQATT, CDR2 SNEGSKA (reference sequence). As DNA, the CDR3 is TGCAGTGCTAGAGATCCCTGGACAGTTAGCAATCAGCCCCAGCATTTT. It translates to CSARDPWTVSNQPQHF.

This clonotype was seen a few times. The chain combines TRBV5-1 with TRBJ2-3, with a tentative D call TRBD2 (6 bases). This CDR3 has 15 amino acids. Per germline, CDR1 SGHRS and CDR2 YFSETQ. Trimming pared 4 bases from V and 0 bases from J, leaving 12 bases between. The CDR3 here is CASSAQRASTDTQYF. As DNA, the CDR3 is TGCGCCAGCAGCGCACAGCGGGCGAGCACAGATACGCAGTATTTT.

The CDR3 protein is CASSEASARVDTIYF. The CDR3 coding sequence is TGTGCCAGCAGTGAAGCGTCGGCCAGGGTGGACACCATATATTTT. The rearrangement links TRBV2 to TRBJ1-3; tentative D call: TRBD1 (5 bases). In germline, CDR1 is SNHLY, CDR2 FYNNEI. The CDR3 runs 15 residues. Trimming cost V 0 bases and J 8 bases, with 14 bases left between them.

This clonotype was observed many times. The CDR3 loop reads CASSLQGRGQETQYF. CDR3 in DNA: TGTGCCAGCAGCCTACAGGGTCGGGGACAAGAGACCCAGTACTTC. The chain employs TRBV12-3 or TRBV12-4 and TRBJ2-5; tentative D call: TRBD1 (6 bases). The CDR3 extends over 15 amino acids. V shed 6 bases and J shed 2 bases, with 16 bases lying between them.

This clonotype was detected a few times. This chain uses TRBV10-1 with TRBJ2-3, with D possibly matching TRBD2 (5 bases). Per the germline V gene, CDR1 is WNHNN and CDR2 is SYGVQD (reference sequence). V dropped 3 bases and J dropped 1 base, with 23 bases sitting between them. The CDR3 is 19 residues long. In DNA form, the CDR3 reads TGCGCCAGCAGTGACCCTCCTGGTTTGTCGGCTAGCCGCACAGATACGCAGTATTTT. This gives the protein CASSDPPGLSASRTDTQYF.

This clonotype was observed many times. The chain uses TRBV28 and TRBJ2-7, with 11 bases that match TRBD2. The V gene's germline CDR1 is MDHEN and CDR2 SYDVKM. CDR3 length: 22 amino acids. With V trimmed by 0 bases and J by 3 bases, 22 bases remained unmatched. The CDR3 is CASSLWASGRFSPVRRNYEQYF. The CDR3 DNA reads as TGTGCCAGCAGTTTATGGGCTAGCGGGAGGTTTTCTCCGGTTCGTCGAAACTACGAGCAGTACTTC.

This clonotype has a handful of counts. The rearrangement joins TRBV9 to TRBJ2-5; D may be TRBD2 (5 bases). CDR1 and CDR2 from the germline V gene are SGDLS and YYNGEE. Between the trimmed V and J ends, which lost 0 bases and 0 bases, there was a span of 12 bases. The CDR3 extends over 16 amino acids. The CDR3 region has the DNA TGTGCCAGCAGCGTAGAGGCGGGCCTGTACCAAGAGACCCAGTACTTC. Translation gives CASSVEAGLYQETQYF.

This clonotype occurred many times. The chain links TRBV4-3 to TRBJ2-1; 9 nucleotides align to TRBD2. The CDR3 totals 19 residues. The germline CDR1 and CDR2 sequences are LGHNA and YSLEER. Trimming at V came to 1 base and at J to 5 bases, leaving 15 bases not matched to a gene. The CDR3 sequence is CASSQVSRGRAGLNNEQFF. The CDR3 nucleotides are TGCGCCAGCAGCCAAGTATCACGCGGGAGGGCCGGTTTAAACAATGAGCAGTTCTTC.

This clonotype has a count of ten or more. The chain carries TRBV28 and TRBJ2-1, with 11 bases aligning to TRBD2. The germline V gene has CDR1 MDHEN and CDR2 SYDVKM. The V gene end was trimmed by 4 bases and the J gene end by 4 bases; junction bases not matched to a gene: 9. CDR3 length equals 17 residues. For the CDR3, the DNA is TGTGCCAGCAGTTCCTCCTCCGGGACTAGCGGTTACAATGAGCAGTTCTTC. This gives the protein CASSSSSGTSGYNEQFF.

This clonotype was seen ten or more times. The rearrangement uses TRBV27 and TRBJ1-1, with a tentative D call TRBD1 (5 bases). Germline CDR1 and CDR2: MNHEY and SMNVEV (reference sequence). The CDR3 runs 13 residues. Trimming left V 8 bases short and J 5 bases short, with 15 bases between. CDR3 sequence: CASSVGGETEAFF. Written as DNA, the CDR3 is TGTGCCAGCTCCGTTGGGGGGGAGACTGAAGCTTTCTTT.

This clonotype has at least ten counts. V gene TRBV12-3 or TRBV12-4 combines with J gene TRBJ2-7; D is unresolved. The CDR3 has 13 residues. Trimming stripped 5 bases from V and 6 bases from J, with 14 bases between. The CDR3 region is CASSTTASGEQYF. The CDR3 DNA sequence: TGTGCCAGCAGTACAACAGCCTCGGGCGAGCAGTACTTC.

This chain links TRBV5-4 with TRBJ1-4, with D possibly TRBD1 on 5 matching bases. The germline gives CDR1 SGHNT, CDR2 YYREEE (reference sequence). This CDR3 is built from 14 residues. The V gene lost 7 bases and the J gene lost 5 bases, with 15 bases spanning the gap. DNA for the CDR3: TGTGCCAGCTCTTCTGACAGTTTAAATGAAAAACTGTTTTTT. This sequence encodes CASSSDSLNEKLFF.

This clonotype was seen repeatedly, ten times or more. The rearrangement links TRBV5-1 to TRBJ2-3; tentatively, D is TRBD1 (6 bases). The CDR3 spans 16 residues. Per the germline V gene, CDR1 is SGHRS and CDR2 is YFSETQ. V shed 0 bases and J shed 0 bases, with 11 bases lying between them. CDR3 region: CASSLGGLTSTDTQYF. CDR3 DNA sequence: TGCGCCAGCAGCTTGGGGGGGCTTACTAGCACAGATACGCAGTATTTT.

This clonotype was seen only a few times. This rearrangement joins TRBV19 to TRBJ2-1, with TRBD1 matching over 9 bases. V was pared by 5 bases and J by 8 bases, with 13 bases of the junction left unmatched. This CDR3 has 16 residues. Germline V gene sequence: CDR1 LNHDA, CDR2 SQIVND (reference sequence). The CDR3 nucleotides read TGTGCCAGTAGTCCTGGGACAGGGTTTTTTCTAGATGAGCAGTTCTTC. It translates to CASSPGTGFFLDEQFF.

This clonotype was detected a few times. The CDR3 reads CASSPGEQPQHF. The CDR3 nucleotides read TGTGCCAGCAGCCCTGGGGAACAGCCCCAGCATTTT. The chain recombines TRBV16 with TRBJ1-5; no reliable D call. Trimming pared 4 bases from V and 7 bases from J, leaving 8 bases between. The CDR3 is 12 amino acids. The germline gives CDR1 KGHSY, CDR2 FQNENV. Full variable domain (missing parts from reference TRBV16 and TRBJ1-5): GEEVAQTPKHLVRGEGQKAKLYCAPIKGHSYVFWYQQVLKNEFKFLISFQNENVFDETGMPKERFSAKCLPNSPCSLEIQATKLEDSAVYFCASSPGEQPQHFGDGTRLSIL.

A few counts support this clonotype. This chain links TRBV5-4 with TRBJ2-7; D is tentatively TRBD1 or TRBD2 (5 bases each). Deletions cut 4 bases from V and 2 bases from J, with 16 bases between. Germline CDR1 SGHNT, CDR2 YYREEE (reference sequence). The CDR3 extends over 15 amino acids. The CDR3 sequence is CASSQGLLGAYEQYF. CDR3 coding DNA: TGTGCCAGCAGCCAAGGACTCCTAGGGGCCTACGAGCAGTACTTC.

The chain recombines TRBV12-3 or TRBV12-4 with TRBJ1-1; D perhaps matches TRBD1 (6 bases). The CDR3 is 14 residues long. V was shortened by 4 bases and J by 0 bases, with 9 bases between the two germline ends. This CDR3 is CASSWDIVNTEAFF. CDR3 in DNA: TGTGCCAGCAGTTGGGACATCGTGAACACTGAAGCTTTCTTT.

In its sample, this clonotype was seen many times. The CDR3 spells CASSQEGGLTPIEQFF. CDR3 DNA sequence: TGCGCCAGCAGCCAAGAGGGGGGACTAACCCCCATCGAGCAGTTCTTC. The chain uses TRBV4-3 and TRBJ2-1; 7 nucleotides agree with TRBD2. J gave up 10 bases and V 0 bases, and 12 bases lay outside the gene matches. CDR1 LGHNA and CDR2 YSLEER come from the germline V gene. The CDR3 has 16 residues.

This clonotype was observed many times. This chain links TRBV28 with TRBJ2-5, with D perhaps matching TRBD1 (5 bases). Germline CDR1 is MDHEN and CDR2 is SYDVKM. The length of the CDR3 is 14 residues. Trimming removed 5 bases at V and 2 bases at J, with 12 bases between. CDR3 nucleotide sequence: TGTGCCAGCAGTGGGCAGGGTCCACAAGAGACCCAGTACTTC. As protein: CASSGQGPQETQYF.

This clonotype was seen a few times. This sequence joins TRBV29-1 and TRBJ2-3; possible D gene TRBD2, 6 bases. This CDR3 comprises 14 residues. Germline assignment: CDR1 SQVTM and CDR2 ANQGSEA. V gave up 5 bases and J gave up 1 base, with 13 bases separating them. The CDR3 spells CSVRSSGRTDTQYF. CDR3 nucleotides: TGCAGCGTTCGGTCCAGCGGGCGCACAGATACGCAGTATTTT.

This clonotype occurred a few times. This chain joins TRBV7-9 and TRBJ2-3, with D perhaps matching TRBD1 (5 bases). Between the trimmed V and J ends, which lost 8 bases and 0 bases, there was a span of 18 bases. Germline V CDR1 and CDR2: SEHNR, FQNEAQ (reference sequence). There are 16 residues in the CDR3. Here the CDR3 reads CASGGKGPTSTDTQYF. Written as DNA, the CDR3 is TGTGCCAGCGGTGGGAAGGGGCCAACTAGCACAGATACGCAGTATTTT.

This clonotype was detected many times. The V and J genes are TRBV19 and TRBJ1-1; a weak D match, TRBD1 (5 bases). Germline CDR1 reads LNHDA; CDR2 reads SQIVND (reference sequence). The CDR3 sequence is 12 residues long. CDR3 coding DNA: TGTACTTCCGGGACGGGGAACACTGAAGCTTTCTTT. It encodes CTSGTGNTEAFF.

DNA of the CDR3: TGTGCCAGCAGCCCGAGGGGGGGCGGGAACACTGAAGCTTTCTTT. The encoded protein is CASSPRGGGNTEAFF. This chain connects TRBV9 to TRBJ1-1; weak D call: TRBD1 (6 bases). Trimming took 4 bases from V and 1 from J, leaving 14 bases between them. CDR1 and CDR2 from the germline V gene are SGDLS and YYNGEE. CDR3 size: 15 residues.

At least ten counts were recorded for this clonotype. The chain employs TRBV6-6 and TRBJ1-5, with D unresolved. V gave up 3 bases and J gave up 4 bases, with 7 bases separating them. Germline assignment: CDR1 MNHNY and CDR2 SVGAGI (reference sequence). The CDR3 runs 13 residues. In nucleotides, the CDR3 is TGTGCCAGCAGTTATAATCGAAATCAGCCCCAGCATTTT. Translation: CASSYNRNQPQHF.